The 10 T cell receptor beta chains below were found in one sample sequenced in a study of cytomegalovirus exposure and HLA in healthy donors. The PCR contained 60 Vbeta and 13 Jbeta primers. Libraries were prepared by immunoSEQ multiplex PCR; TCRdb keeps only in-frame clonotypes and omits some of them. The sample has about 190,000 clones, around 79% seen once. The sample was PBMCs. The receptors originated from a woman younger than 35 in good health and CMV-seronegative.

The rearrangement links TRBV7-9 to TRBJ1-6; no clear D. The germline CDR1 and CDR2 sequences are SEHNR and FQNEAQ (reference sequence). V shed 5 bases and J shed 7 bases, with 15 bases lying between them. The CDR3 is made up of 15 amino acids. The CDR3: CASSPTGGVNSPLHF. The CDR3 DNA reads TGTGCCAGCAGCCCAACTGGCGGGGTGAATTCACCCCTCCACTTT.

This chain links TRBV28 with TRBJ2-5; the match to TRBD2 covers 8 bases. After removal of 7 bases from V and 2 bases from J, the junction contained 9 bases not matched to a gene. Germline CDR1 is MDHEN and CDR2 is SYDVKM. This CDR3 has 15 amino acids. The CDR3 coding sequence is TGTGCCAGCACCGCGGGAGGACGGCCACAAGAGACCCAGTACTTC. It codes for CASTAGGRPQETQYF. The whole variable domain, filled in from reference TRBV28 and TRBJ2-5, reads DVKVTQSSRYLVKRTGEKVFLECVQDMDHENMFWYRQDPGLGLRLIYFSYDVKMKEKGDIPEGYSVSREKKERFSLILESASTNQTSMYLCASTAGGRPQETQYFGPGTRLLVL.

This sequence joins TRBV6-5 and TRBJ2-2; 12 bases are a match to TRBD2. J gave up 7 bases and V 6 bases, and 6 bases lay outside the gene matches. There are 15 residues in the CDR3. Germline V CDR1 and CDR2: MNHEY, SVGAGI. CDR3 in amino acids: CASRDRLAGVGELFF. CDR3 coding DNA: TGTGCCAGCAGGGACCGACTAGCGGGAGTCGGGGAGCTGTTTTTT.

This clone has more than one count but fewer than ten. The genes are TRBV27 and TRBJ1-2; 7 bases map to TRBD1. Germline CDR1 MNHEY, CDR2 SMNVEV (reference sequence). V lost 4 bases to trimming and J lost 2 bases; unmatched junction nucleotides: 1. The CDR3 runs 13 residues. The CDR3 spells CASSWDRNYGYTF. CDR3 DNA sequence: TGTGCCAGCAGTTGGGACAGAAACTATGGCTACACCTTC.

This sequence joins TRBV5-1 and TRBJ2-6; D perhaps matches TRBD1 (6 bases). In germline, CDR1 is SGHRS, CDR2 YFSETQ. Trimming cost V 0 bases and J 0 bases, with 16 bases left between them. The CDR3 has 19 amino acids. The DNA for the CDR3 is TGCGCCAGCAGCTTGGTCGTTACAGGGTCGAGCTCTGGGGCCAACGTCCTGACTTTC. Residues: CASSLVVTGSSSGANVLTF.

This clone has just one count. J is TRBJ2-7 and V is TRBV4-2; 7 bases match TRBD2. Germline V gene sequence: CDR1 LGHNA, CDR2 YNFKEQ. The ends lost 6 bases at V and 5 bases at J; junction bases unmatched: 13. CDR3 size: 15 residues. Written as DNA, the CDR3 is TGTGCCAGCAGGGAAAGTAAGGGAGGGAATAACGAGCAGTACTTC. It yields the protein CASRESKGGNNEQYF.

The chain links TRBV10-3 to TRBJ2-1; 11 bases are shared with TRBD2. V trimming: 4 bases; J trimming: 4 bases; junction bases outside the gene matches: 12. This CDR3 contains 18 residues. Germline V gene sequence: CDR1 ENHRY, CDR2 SYGVKD. The CDR3 coding sequence is TGTGCCATCAGTGGTACTCCTAGCGGGGGGAACCATTACAATGAGCAGTTCTTC. Protein sequence: CAISGTPSGGNHYNEQFF.

V and J are TRBV19 and TRBJ1-2; TRBD1 is a possible D gene (6 bases). The CDR3 totals 16 residues. Germline V lookup: CDR1 LNHDA, CDR2 SQIVND (reference sequence). V was trimmed by 2 bases and J by 6 bases, leaving 19 bases between them. CDR3 in DNA: TGTGCCAGTAGTATAAGTGTAGTGGGGGCGCTGGATGGCTACACCTTC. It yields the protein CASSISVVGALDGYTF.

This clone was detected a few times. The chain couples TRBV5-1 to TRBJ1-6; TRBD1 is a possible D gene (6 bases). This CDR3 is built from 14 residues. CDR1 and CDR2 from the germline V gene are SGHRS and YFSETQ. Trimming removed 1 base from V and 9 bases from J, with 11 bases in between. CDR3 nucleotides: TGCGCCAGCAGCTTGTACAGGGAAGGTTCACCCCTCCACTTT. This translates into CASSLYREGSPLHF.

This clone was seen a handful of times. The chain combines TRBV5-1 with TRBJ1-5; maybe TRBD1 (5 bases). The CDR3 is 17 residues long. Trimming pared 4 bases from V and 0 bases from J, leaving 17 bases between. The germline V gene has CDR1 SGHRS and CDR2 YFSETQ. The CDR3 region has the DNA TGCGCCAGCAGCAACCCCCAGACAGTGAATAGCAATCAGCCCCAGCATTTT. This codes for CASSNPQTVNSNQPQHF.